Presented here are 19 T cell receptor beta chains from one specimen sequenced in a study of type 1 and type 2 diabetes patients. PCR was run on genomic DNA. A primer set of 30 forward and 13 reverse primers amplified the CDR3. TCRdb used MiXCR to reprocess the multiplex PCR reads, holding one entry per CDR3 protein. The sample has 250,000 to 300,000 distinct CDR3 sequences, around 47% seen once. Input material: peripheral blood mononuclear cells (PBMCs). These TCRs come from a man between 18 and 29 years old with type 2 diabetes.

This clonotype was detected a few times. J is TRBJ2-5 and V is TRBV28; 7 nucleotides agree with TRBD2. This CDR3 has 15 residues. Germline trimming cut 6 bases from V and 2 bases from J; bases unmatched to any gene: 9. Germline CDR1 is MDHEN and CDR2 is SYDVKM. In DNA, the CDR3 is TGTGCCAGCAGAGATAAGGGACTACTACAAGAGACCCAGTACTTC. Encoded protein: CASRDKGLLQETQYF.

As for this clonotype: This clone may be a read error of a much larger clone one base away. The chain is built from TRBV30 and TRBJ2-2, with TRBD2 as a possible D gene (5 bases). The CDR3 consists of 12 residues. CDR1 and CDR2 from the germline V gene are GTSNPN and SVGIG (reference sequence). The CDR3 reads CAWRHYTGELLF. For the CDR3, the DNA is TGTGCCTGGCGACACTACACCGGGGAGCTGCTTTTT.

This clonotype was counted between two and nine times. This rearrangement joins TRBV6-6 to TRBJ2-5, with D unclear. The CDR3 spans 15 residues. Deletions cut 0 bases from V and 5 bases from J, with 13 bases between. The germline gives CDR1 MNHNY, CDR2 SVGAGI (reference sequence). The CDR3 DNA is TGTGCCAGCAGTTACTCGAGTGGTGGCGTGGAGACCCAGTACTTC. It encodes CASSYSSGGVETQYF.

The gene calls are TRBV2 and TRBJ2-1, with D possibly TRBD1 on 5 matching bases. The V gene lost 6 bases and the J gene lost 7 bases, with 19 bases spanning the gap. Germline V gives CDR1 SNHLY, CDR2 FYNNEI. This CDR3 region has 15 residues. The CDR3 DNA reads as TGTGCCAGCAGCTTAGGGCAGGGTCTTTGGAATGAGCAGTTCTTC. As protein: CASSLGQGLWNEQFF.

This sequence joins TRBV10-3 and TRBJ2-7, with D possibly being TRBD1 or TRBD2 (5 bases each). CDR1 ENHRY and CDR2 SYGVKD come from the germline V gene. Trimming removed 4 bases from V and 2 bases from J, with 18 bases in between. This CDR3 is built from 16 residues. The chain's CDR3 is CAISGPRDAVTYEQYF. The CDR3 nucleotides are TGTGCCATCAGTGGTCCCCGGGACGCCGTGACCTACGAGCAGTACTTC.

This clonotype has just a few counts. This chain links TRBV19 with TRBJ2-1; D uncertain. This CDR3 region has 12 residues. V was clipped by 6 bases and J by 4 bases, with 7 bases between them. CDR1 is LNHDA and CDR2 is SQIVND in the germline V gene (reference sequence). The CDR3 region has the DNA TGTGCCAGTAGCGATGGGTACAATGAGCAGTTCTTC. Amino acids: CASSDGYNEQFF.

V usage is TRBV20-1 and J usage is TRBJ2-7; D perhaps matches TRBD1 (7 bases). Germline CDR1 and CDR2: DFQATT and SNEGSKA (reference sequence). The CDR3 totals 13 residues. The V end was cut by 3 bases, the J end by 1 base, with 10 bases between. CDR3: CSARAGQSYEQYF. In nucleotides, the CDR3 is TGCAGTGCTAGGGCGGGACAGTCCTACGAGCAGTACTTC.

This clonotype was counted at least ten times. V is TRBV10-3 and J is TRBJ1-2, with 7 bases lining up with TRBD1. The CDR3 runs 15 residues. The germline CDR1 and CDR2 sequences are ENHRY and SYGVKD. With 2 bases clipped from V and 4 bases from J, the junction kept 7 bases outside the gene matches. CDR3 in DNA: TGTGCCATCAGTGAGGGACAGGATACAATCTATGGCTACACCTTC. Amino acids: CAISEGQDTIYGYTF.

V and J are TRBV28 and TRBJ1-6; the D gene is possibly TRBD1 (6 bases). The CDR3 has 15 residues. V shed 6 bases and J shed 0 bases, with 9 bases lying between them. Germline V gives CDR1 MDHEN, CDR2 SYDVKM. The CDR3 protein is CASSLDSSYNSPLHF. The CDR3 region has the DNA TGTGCCAGCAGCCTGGACAGCTCCTATAATTCACCCCTCCACTTT. Drawing the rest from reference TRBV28 and TRBJ1-6, the complete variable domain is DVKVTQSSRYLVKRTGEKVFLECVQDMDHENMFWYRQDPGLGLRLIYFSYDVKMKEKGDIPEGYSVSREKKERFSLILESASTNQTSMYLCASSLDSSYNSPLHFGNGTRLTVT.

In this sample, this clonotype turned up once. A read error is likely, as this CDR3 ends without the conserved phenylalanine or tryptophan. The chain carries TRBV15 and TRBJ2-3; no clear D gene. This CDR3 is 13 amino acids long. V was pared by 7 bases and J by 2 bases, with 10 bases between. Germline V gene sequence: CDR1 LNHNV, CDR2 YYDKDF (reference sequence). Written as DNA, the CDR3 is TGTGCCACCACGGCACGGATCACAGATACGCAGTATCTT. It codes for CATTARITDTQYL.

This chain links TRBV18 with TRBJ2-7; D unclear. The germline CDR1 and CDR2 sequences are KGHSH and LQKENI. The V end was cut by 0 bases, the J end by 6 bases, with 6 bases between. CDR3 length: 12 amino acids. This CDR3 reads CASSPPASEQYF. The CDR3 DNA follows: TGTGCCAGCTCACCACCGGCCTCCGAGCAGTACTTC.

The rearrangement links TRBV19 to TRBJ2-7; 8 positions match TRBD2. Germline lookup yields CDR1 LNHDA and CDR2 SQIVND (reference sequence). The CDR3 contains 15 residues. The ends lost 5 bases at V and 0 bases at J; junction bases unmatched: 6. CDR3 protein: CASSSSGTSSYEQYF. The CDR3 DNA is TGTGCCAGTAGTTCCTCCGGGACTAGCTCCTACGAGCAGTACTTC.

The rearrangement joins TRBV19 to TRBJ2-2; TRBD1 matches at 7 bases. The CDR3 runs 14 residues. Unmatched junction bases numbered 7, after V lost 7 bases and J lost 5 bases. Germline V gives CDR1 LNHDA, CDR2 SQIVND (reference sequence). CDR3 protein: CASIDRAETGELFF. CDR3 in DNA: TGTGCCAGTATTGACAGGGCGGAGACCGGGGAGCTGTTTTTT.

The chain joins TRBV6-1 to TRBJ2-3, with D unclear. CDR3 length: 13 residues. V was shortened by 5 bases and J by 2 bases, with 8 bases between the two germline ends. The V gene's germline CDR1 is MNHNS and CDR2 SASEGT. CDR3 DNA sequence: TGTGCCAGCAGTTTCCGACCCACAGATACGCAGTATTTT. This sequence encodes CASSFRPTDTQYF.

The genes are TRBV7-2 and TRBJ2-7, with TRBD1 identical over 7 bases. Germline V gene lookup returns CDR1 SGHTA and CDR2 FQGNSA. The CDR3 runs to 16 residues. V lost 1 base to trimming and J lost 2 bases; unmatched junction nucleotides: 8. This chain's CDR3 is CASSLGDRALTYEQYF. The CDR3 nucleotides read TGTGCCAGCAGCTTAGGAGACAGGGCGCTGACCTACGAGCAGTACTTC.

To note about this clonotype: Because the CDR3's place on the DNA is in doubt, the DNA is left out and the CDR3 is given as listed by TCRdb. The gene calls are TRBV27 and TRBJ2-5; TRBD1 was called by the table and not checked on the DNA. Germline assignment: CDR1 MNHEY and CDR2 SMNVEV (reference sequence). The CDR3 contains 16 residues when both ends are counted. The CDR3 region is CASSTSGGARLETQYF.

This clonotype was seen a few times. The chain links TRBV7-3 to TRBJ2-7, with D unclear. The DNA matches TRBJ2-1 better at its end, which makes the J call doubtful. The length of the CDR3 is 13 residues. Germline V gene data show CDR1 as SGHTA and CDR2 as FQGTGA. The CDR3 sequence: CASSLVESREQFF. CDR3 bases: TGTGCCAGCAGCTTAGTGGAGTCGAGGGAGCAGTTCTTC.

About this clonotype: The junction and the germline gene differ at one end; a read error may be behind it. The chain couples TRBV29-1 to TRBJ1-2; 12 nucleotides line up with TRBD1. There are 18 residues in the CDR3. CDR1 and CDR2 from the germline V gene are SQVTM and ANQGSEA. CDR3 loop: CSVDAWGQGATDGYAYTF. In nucleotides, the CDR3 is TGCAGCGTTGATGCTTGGGGACAGGGGGCGACAGACGGATATGCCTACACCTTC.

Only a few counts were recorded for this clonotype. The chain couples TRBV14 to TRBJ2-2; 9 nucleotides agree with TRBD2. J was trimmed by 4 bases and V by 9 bases; bases with no gene match: 3. The CDR3 contains 13 residues. Germline loops: CDR1 SGHDN, CDR2 FVKESK. DNA of the CDR3: TGTGCCAGTCGAGCGGGAGGCACCGGGGAGCTGTTTTTT. Translating gives CASRAGGTGELFF.